This T cell receptor (beta chain) was obtained from a study of T cells in Graves' hyperthyroidism and ophthalmopathy. The study, taken as a whole, reports: Median prediction lead before ophthalmopathy onset was about 6.3 months with the model.

TCR beta CDR3 regions were amplified from RNA. An initial round of RT-PCR targeting the TCR CDR3 relied on the HTBI primer set. Each CDR3 protein is one row after TCRdb ran MiXCR on the multiplex PCR reads. The table lists over 450,000 distinct CDR3 sequences, roughly 17% of them singletons. This clonotype was seen many times. Its cognate antigen is unknown. The germline CDR1 and CDR2 sequences are SNHLY and FYNNEI. The V end was cut by 6 bases, the J end by 4 bases, with 12 bases between. CDR3 length: 13 residues. Sequenced material: blood. The sequence was collected from a woman aged 18 to 35 with Graves' ophthalmopathy. V and J are TRBV2 and TRBJ1-1; D is ambiguous. CDR3 in DNA: TGTGCCAGCAGGTCGGAAGGGTCCACTGAAGCTTTCTTT. This encodes CASRSEGSTEAFF.